Given below is one T cell receptor beta chain in context. The antigen remains undetermined. Deletions cut 6 bases from V and 2 bases from J, with 16 bases between. Looked up from germline, CDR1 is MDHEN and CDR2 is SYDVKM. The CDR3 contains 15 residues. The entry originates in a study of cytomegalovirus exposure and HLA in healthy donors. General study points: Most subjects' HLA-A and HLA-B alleles were reportedly predicted from TCR beta sequences.

The PCR employed 60 Vbeta primers together with 13 Jbeta primers. Libraries were prepared by immunoSEQ multiplex PCR; TCRdb keeps only in-frame clonotypes and omits some of them. The repertoire holds 110,000 or so clones, roughly 80% seen once, with roughly 6.9% in the top ten. It was healthy bone marrow donors who served as donors. The donors, nominally healthy at sampling, likely had unrecorded immune exposures. V usage is TRBV28 and J usage is TRBJ1-2; possible D gene TRBD1, 6 bases. This receptor was identified in a man aged 30 to 39 in good health and CMV-seropositive. Sequencing was performed on PBMCs. CDR3 DNA sequence: TGTGCCAGCAGCCCCCATATACAGGGAAACTATGGCTACACCTTC. This encodes CASSPHIQGNYGYTF.